These T cell receptor beta chains were read from a single sample in a study of control samples from healthy donors and cancer patients. Assay used: immunoSEQ multiplex PCR; TCRdb lists only in-frame clones, some missing. This sample has some 150,000 clones, with around 94% found just once. The sample comprised PBMCs. These receptors were collected from a man between 60 and 75 years old with colorectal cancer. Both conserved end residues are part of each CDR3. A D gene is named only where the DNA matches it firmly. Clone size is stated in some rows and not others, as once, few, many or a class when expanded.

d_gene	abundance	v_gene	j_gene	CDR3aa	CDR3nt
-	-	TRBV5-4	TRBJ2-3	CASSPGAIPGSTDTQYF	TGTGCCAGCAGCCCTGGAGCTATCCCGGGTAGCACAGATACGCAGTATTTT
TRBD1	-	TRBV6-2/TRBV6-3	TRBJ1-2	CASSAVQGKRDYGYTF	TGTGCCAGCAGCGCGGTACAGGGGAAACGGGACTATGGCTACACCTTC
-	-	TRBV4-1	TRBJ1-2	CASSPGGNLDYGYTF	TGCGCCAGCAGCCCGGGGGGCAACTTGGACTATGGCTACACCTTC
-	-	TRBV5-8	TRBJ1-5	CASSYQTGVFSNQPQHF	TGTGCCAGCAGCTACCAGACAGGAGTTTTTAGCAATCAGCCCCAGCATTTT
TRBD1	-	TRBV7-9	TRBJ1-1	CASSSAGQGDTEAFF	TGTGCCAGCAGCTCCGCAGGACAGGGGGACACTGAAGCTTTCTTT
TRBD1	-	TRBV19	TRBJ1-1	CASSGQGRRTEAFF	TGTGCCAGTAGTGGACAGGGTAGGCGCACTGAAGCTTTCTTT
TRBD1	-	TRBV9	TRBJ2-5	CASSVRDRGPGETQYF	TGTGCCAGCAGCGTCCGGGACAGGGGTCCCGGCGAGACCCAGTACTTC
-	-	TRBV27	TRBJ2-1	CASSNQGYSYNEQFF	TGTGCCAGCAGTAATCAGGGGTACTCCTACAATGAGCAGTTCTTC
TRBD1	-	TRBV27	TRBJ2-5	CASRTGGAGETQYF	TGTGCCAGCAGGACAGGGGGCGCAGGGGAGACCCAGTACTTC
-	once	TRBV19	TRBJ1-5	CASSSTGNNQPQHF	TGTGCCAGTAGTTCAACAGGGAACAATCAGCCCCAGCATTTT
TRBD2	-	TRBV30	TRBJ2-2	CAWSVLSGGTGELFF	TGTGCCTGGAGTGTACTTAGCGGGGGGACCGGGGAGCTGTTTTTT
-	-	TRBV21-1	TRBJ2-2	CARLRGLEQGGYTGELFF	TGTGCCAGACTTAGGGGGTTAGAACAGGGAGGGTACACCGGGGAGCTGTTTTTT
-	-	TRBV5-1	TRBJ2-5	CASSQFGVQETQYF	TGCGCCAGCAGCCAGTTCGGGGTCCAAGAGACCCAGTACTTC
TRBD1	-	TRBV5-5	TRBJ1-2	CASSLGTGTYGYTF	TGTGCCAGCAGCTTGGGGACAGGGACCTATGGCTACACCTTC
TRBD2	-	TRBV7-8	TRBJ2-7	CASSLGLAGAEPSYEQYF	TGTGCCAGCAGCTTAGGACTAGCGGGGGCCGAGCCCTCCTACGAGCAGTACTTC
-	-	TRBV9	TRBJ2-3	CASSVVSTDTQYF	TGTGCCAGCAGCGTAGTGAGCACAGATACGCAGTATTTT
-	-	TRBV19	TRBJ2-7	CASSIYRQTYEQYF	TGTGCCAGTAGTATTTATCGGCAGACCTACGAGCAGTACTTC